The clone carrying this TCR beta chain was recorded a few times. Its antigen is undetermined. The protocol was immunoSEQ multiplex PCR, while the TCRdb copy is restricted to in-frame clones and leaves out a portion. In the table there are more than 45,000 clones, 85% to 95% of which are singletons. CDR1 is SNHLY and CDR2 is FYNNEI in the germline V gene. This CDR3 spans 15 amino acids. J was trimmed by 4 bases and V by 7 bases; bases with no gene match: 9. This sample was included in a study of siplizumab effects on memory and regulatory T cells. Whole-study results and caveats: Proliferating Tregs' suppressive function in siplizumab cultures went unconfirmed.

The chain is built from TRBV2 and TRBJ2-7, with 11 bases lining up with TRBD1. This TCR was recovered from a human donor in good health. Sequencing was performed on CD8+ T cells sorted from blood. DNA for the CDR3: TGTGCCAGCACCGGGGGTGGGGACAGGGGGTACGAGCAGTACTTC. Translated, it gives CASTGGGDRGYEQYF.